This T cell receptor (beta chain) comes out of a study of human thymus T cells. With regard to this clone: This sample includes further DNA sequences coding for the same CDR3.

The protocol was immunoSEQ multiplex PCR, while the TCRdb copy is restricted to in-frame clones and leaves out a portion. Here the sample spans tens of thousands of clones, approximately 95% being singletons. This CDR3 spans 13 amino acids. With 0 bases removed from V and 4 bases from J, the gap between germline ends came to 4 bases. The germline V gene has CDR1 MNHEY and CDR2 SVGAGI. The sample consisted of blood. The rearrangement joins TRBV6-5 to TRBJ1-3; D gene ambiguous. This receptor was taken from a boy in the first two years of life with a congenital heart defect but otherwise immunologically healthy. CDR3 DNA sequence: TGTGCCAGCAGTTACTCGAACGGAAACACCATATATTTT. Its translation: CASSYSNGNTIYF.